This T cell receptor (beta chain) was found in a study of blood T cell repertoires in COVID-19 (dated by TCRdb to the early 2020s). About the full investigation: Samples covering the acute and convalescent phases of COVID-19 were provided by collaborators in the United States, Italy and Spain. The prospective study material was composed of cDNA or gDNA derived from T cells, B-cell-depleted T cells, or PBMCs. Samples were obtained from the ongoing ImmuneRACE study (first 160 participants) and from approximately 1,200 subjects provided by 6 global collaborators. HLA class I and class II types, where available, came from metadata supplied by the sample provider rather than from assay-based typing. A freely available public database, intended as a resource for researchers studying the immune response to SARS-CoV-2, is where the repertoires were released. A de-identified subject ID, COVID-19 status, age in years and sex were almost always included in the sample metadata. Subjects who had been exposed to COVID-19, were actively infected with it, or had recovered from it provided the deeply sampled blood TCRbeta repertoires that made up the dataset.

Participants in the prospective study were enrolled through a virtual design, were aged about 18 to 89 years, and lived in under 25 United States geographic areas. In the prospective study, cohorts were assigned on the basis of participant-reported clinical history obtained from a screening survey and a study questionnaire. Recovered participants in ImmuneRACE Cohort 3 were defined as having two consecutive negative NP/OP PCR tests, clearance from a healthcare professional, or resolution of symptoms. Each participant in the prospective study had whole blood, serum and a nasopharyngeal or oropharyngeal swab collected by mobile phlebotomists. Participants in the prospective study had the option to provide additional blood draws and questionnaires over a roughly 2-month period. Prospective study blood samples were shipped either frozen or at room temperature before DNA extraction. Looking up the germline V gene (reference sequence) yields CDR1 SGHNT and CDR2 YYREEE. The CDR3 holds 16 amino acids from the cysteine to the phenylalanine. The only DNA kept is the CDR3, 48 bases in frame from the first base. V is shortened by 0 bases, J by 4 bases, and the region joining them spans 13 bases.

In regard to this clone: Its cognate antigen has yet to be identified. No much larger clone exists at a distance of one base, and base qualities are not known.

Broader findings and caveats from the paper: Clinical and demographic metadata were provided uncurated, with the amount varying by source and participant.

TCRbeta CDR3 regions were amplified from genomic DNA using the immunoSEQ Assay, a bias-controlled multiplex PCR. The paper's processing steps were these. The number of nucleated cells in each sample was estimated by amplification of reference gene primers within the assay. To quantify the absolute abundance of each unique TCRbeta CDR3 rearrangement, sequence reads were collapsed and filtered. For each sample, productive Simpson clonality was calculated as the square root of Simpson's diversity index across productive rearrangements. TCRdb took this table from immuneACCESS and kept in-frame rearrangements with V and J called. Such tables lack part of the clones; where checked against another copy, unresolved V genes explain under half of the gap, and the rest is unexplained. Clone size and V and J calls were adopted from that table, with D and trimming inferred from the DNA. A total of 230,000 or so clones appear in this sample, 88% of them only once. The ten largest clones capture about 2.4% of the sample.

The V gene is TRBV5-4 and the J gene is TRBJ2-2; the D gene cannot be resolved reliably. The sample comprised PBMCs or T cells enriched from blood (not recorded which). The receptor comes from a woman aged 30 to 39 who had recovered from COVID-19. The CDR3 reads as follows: CASSLDLDKSTGELFF. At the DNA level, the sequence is TGTGCCAGCAGCTTGGATTTAGACAAAAGCACCGGGGAGCTGTTTTTT.